Detailed here is one T cell receptor (beta chain). What antigen it recognizes has not been identified. Base qualities are not provided; no much larger clone lies one nucleotide away. The sample is drawn from a study of CD8+ T cells in alopecia areata listed by TCRdb under 2018. With respect to the entire study: The study used high-throughput TCRbeta sequencing to examine T cell clonal expansion in alopecia areata, in both the C3H/HeJ mouse model and human patients. RNA was obtained with the PAXgene miRNA kit for fixed scalp, the miRNeasy kit for PBMCs, and the RNeasy kit for mouse skin. Scalp clonality was compared among normal scalp (n=4), patchy alopecia areata scalp (n=8), and alopecia totalis/universalis scalp (n=8). On the human side, TCRbeta sequencing was run on scalp tissue and on sorted CD4+ and CD8+ peripheral blood T cells from healthy controls and from alopecia areata patients with either patchy or totalis/universalis disease. TCRbeta CDR3 regions were amplified by immunoSEQ multiplex PCR with 35 Vbeta forward and 13 Jbeta reverse primers. General conclusions and limits of the study: Unlike mouse skin, which is dominated by gammadelta T cells, normal human skin has resident alphabeta T cells that are also sequenced, and this complicates analysis of the scalp TCR repertoire. Compared with normal scalp, lesional scalp, particularly in alopecia totalis/universalis, had higher clonality and more expanded CD8+ clones, which suggests antigenic drive. TCR sequences shared between patients were less clear than in mice, possibly partly because of HLA diversity in the patient population.

To prepare the library, the immunoSEQ multiplex PCR assay was applied. For TCR sequencing, RNA was extracted from every sample and reverse transcribed into cDNA to serve as template. First-strand cDNA was synthesized with SuperScript III using a 2:1 mix of oligo-dT and random hexamers. A synthetic immune receptor repertoire was used to measure amplification bias, and any remaining bias was corrected computationally. The original pipeline was this. Raw reads were preprocessed for error removal, and CDR3 was defined according to IMGT conventions as running from the conserved cysteine to phenylalanine. Clonality was calculated as 1 minus Shannon entropy normalized by log2 of the number of productive unique TCRs. Whether scalp clones were CD4 or CD8 was inferred by matching scalp TCRbeta sequences against CD4 and CD8 repertoires sorted from blood. Held by TCRdb, this immuneACCESS table contains in-frame sequences only and omits some clones. Under half of the omission traces to an unresolved V gene where checked; the cause of the rest is unknown. D and trimming come from the DNA, and the V and J calls and clone size come from that table. For this sample there are over 14,000 clones; about 57% appear just once. Around 4.2% of the sample is held by the ten biggest clonotypes.

For several biomarker-study patients, CD4+ cells were further sorted into CD25+CD127- cells. Lesional scalp punch biopsies and peripheral blood were obtained from alopecia areata patients. PBMCs were isolated by density centrifugation and stained for CD3, CD4 and CD8, and CD4+ and CD8+ T cells were sorted on a FACSAria. The untreated alopecia areata patients were recruited through a multicenter biomarker study. This clonotype originated in a human donor with alopecia areata. The sequencing input was CD4+ Tregs sorted from blood.

CDR3 reads: CATSRDLNRANEQFF. The nucleotides read TGTGCCACCAGCAGAGATTTGAACAGGGCCAATGAGCAGTTCTTC. In this chain, TRBV15 is recombined with TRBJ2-1; the D gene is possibly TRBD1, with 6 bases matching. Its CDR3 holds 15 amino acids, cysteine through phenylalanine. Just the 45-base CDR3 DNA is kept, in frame starting at base 1. CDR1 and CDR2 were assigned from the germline V gene (reference sequence) as LNHNV and YYDKDF. V and J lose 0 bases and 6 bases, and a span of 12 bases separates them. Joined to the reference TRBV15 and TRBJ2-1 proteins, this CDR3 gives the full variable domain: DAMVIQNPRYQVTQFGKPVTLSCSQTLNHNVMYWYQQKSSQAPKLLFHYYDKDFNNEADTPDNFQSRRPNTSFCFLDIRSPGLGDTAMYLCATSRDLNRANEQFFGPGTRLTVL.